A single sample is the source of the 31 T cell receptor beta chains below, sequenced in a study of patients and donors after allogeneic stem cell transplantation. A single record per CDR3 protein comes from TCRdb applying MiXCR to the RT-PCR reads. The table has about 160,000 distinct CDR3 sequences, approximately 37% seen once. Sequenced input: blood, either unsorted or a sorted T cell fraction (not recorded which). The receptors derive from a human donor who was either an allogeneic HSCT recipient or a stem cell or donor lymphocyte infusion donor (not recorded which). It is not recorded whose cells these are; they may come from a transplant donor.

V is TRBV20-1 and J is TRBJ1-3; D gene ambiguous. The CDR3 contains 14 residues. Germline V gene lookup returns CDR1 DFQATT and CDR2 SNEGSKA (reference sequence). With 1 base removed from V and 0 bases from J, the gap between germline ends came to 7 bases. This CDR3 is CSARVASSGNTIYF. The CDR3 nucleotides read TGCAGTGCTAGAGTGGCGAGCTCTGGAAACACCATATATTTT.

The rearrangement uses TRBV9 and TRBJ2-7; D gene ambiguous. Germline V gene data show CDR1 as SGDLS and CDR2 as YYNGEE. V lost 4 bases and J lost 5, with 19 bases in between. The CDR3 loop spans 15 amino acids. The chain's CDR3 is CASSLSLGIGNEQYF. In nucleotides, the CDR3 is TGTGCCAGCAGCTTATCCCTAGGGATTGGGAACGAGCAGTACTTC.

The chain couples TRBV28 to TRBJ1-1; D remains ambiguous. Trimming took off 7 bases at V and 2 bases at J, with 11 bases between the two ends. The germline CDR1 and CDR2 sequences are MDHEN and SYDVKM. The CDR3 is 13 amino acids. The CDR3 protein is CASIKDLNTEAFF. CDR3 in DNA: TGTGCCAGCATAAAGGATTTAAACACTGAAGCTTTCTTT.

This rearrangement joins TRBV12-3 or TRBV12-4 to TRBJ2-7; D unresolved. The germline V and J ends were trimmed by 3 bases and 12 bases, with 18 bases remaining between them. The length of the CDR3 is 13 residues. The CDR3 protein is CASSFPWVLSLYV. The CDR3 DNA reads TGTGCCAGCAGTTTCCCTTGGGTCCTGTCTTTGTACGTC.

In this sample, this clonotype turned up a few times. This chain joins TRBV6-6 and TRBJ2-7; D is possibly TRBD2 (7 bases). The CDR3 contains 15 residues. Germline V gene lookup returns CDR1 MNHNY and CDR2 SVGAGI (reference sequence). V was clipped by 2 bases and J by 2 bases, with 13 bases between them. The CDR3 coding sequence is TGTGCCAGCAGTTACGGGCGGGGGCATACCTACGAGCAGTACTTC. This translates into CASSYGRGHTYEQYF.

The chain links TRBV11-2 to TRBJ2-1; D is uncertain. Germline loops: CDR1 SGHAT, CDR2 FQNNGV. V lost 6 bases, J lost 3 bases, and 9 bases lay in between. The CDR3 totals 13 residues. The CDR3, as DNA: TGTGCCAGCAGTTCTTTCAACTACAATGAGCAGTTCTTC. Protein product: CASSSFNYNEQFF.

This clonotype was seen only a few times. The chain links TRBV27 to TRBJ1-5; 8 bases line up with TRBD1. V trimming: 0 bases; J trimming: 1 base; junction bases outside the gene matches: 8. The CDR3 runs 18 residues. Germline CDR1 and CDR2: MNHEY and SMNVEV (reference sequence). DNA for the CDR3: TGTGCCAGCAGTTTATCAGCAGGGGGCGTCGGAAGCAATCAGCCCCAGCATTTT. The encoded protein is CASSLSAGGVGSNQPQHF.

The J gene is TRBJ1-5, the V gene TRBV12-3 or TRBV12-4; D gene unclear. The CDR3 contains 14 residues. V shed 1 base and J shed 7 bases, with 11 bases lying between them. CDR3 sequence reads: CASSLGGSRQPQHF. The CDR3 region has the DNA TGTGCCAGCAGTTTAGGAGGGTCGCGGCAGCCCCAGCATTTT.

The chain uses TRBV7-2 and TRBJ1-2; the D gene is possibly TRBD1 (5 bases). CDR1 is SGHTA and CDR2 is FQGNSA in the germline V gene. V was trimmed by 4 bases and J by 6 bases, leaving 15 bases between them. The CDR3 length is 14 residues. The CDR3 DNA follows: TGTGCCAGCAGCTCCCCGGGGCGCGACCATGGCTACACCTTC. Its protein product is CASSSPGRDHGYTF.

The chain has TRBV20-1 and TRBJ1-2; possible D gene TRBD1, 5 bases. V lost 6 bases and J 3 bases, leaving 14 bases between the germline ends. The CDR3 loop spans 13 amino acids. The germline V gene has CDR1 DFQATT and CDR2 SNEGSKA (reference sequence). The CDR3 reads CSAAKGDDYGYTF. CDR3 nucleotides: TGCAGTGCGGCGAAAGGGGATGACTATGGCTACACCTTC.

This clonotype came up a few times. The chain links TRBV6-5 to TRBJ2-5, with 12 positions matching TRBD1. Per the germline V gene, CDR1 is MNHEY and CDR2 is SVGAGI. Unmatched junction bases numbered 12, after V lost 5 bases and J lost 5 bases. The CDR3 is made up of 17 amino acids. CDR3 amino acids: CASSLGTGGWWRETQYF. CDR3 bases: TGTGCCAGCAGTCTCGGGACAGGGGGCTGGTGGCGGGAGACCCAGTACTTC.

This clonotype was detected once. V is TRBV7-2 and J is TRBJ1-4, with D possibly matching TRBD1 (5 bases). CDR3 length: 16 residues. Germline V gene data show CDR1 as SGHTA and CDR2 as FQGNSA. Trimming took off 3 bases at V and 4 bases at J, with 15 bases between the two ends. The CDR3: CASSLSSGVNNEKLFF. The CDR3 DNA is TGTGCCAGCAGCTTGTCCTCGGGGGTAAATAATGAAAAACTGTTTTTT.

The rearrangement links TRBV29-1 to TRBJ1-2; D possibly corresponds to TRBD1 (5 bases). This CDR3 has 12 residues. CDR1 is SQVTM, CDR2 ANQGSEA, per germline. V lost 8 bases, J lost 6 bases, and 16 bases lay in between. CDR3 in amino acids: CSIGWEGHGYTF. CDR3 nucleotide sequence: TGCAGCATTGGCTGGGAGGGGCATGGCTACACCTTC.

This clonotype occurred a few times. The rearrangement links TRBV12-3 or TRBV12-4 to TRBJ1-2; TRBD1 aligns across 11 bases. The ends lost 6 bases at V and 5 bases at J; junction bases unmatched: 11. The CDR3 length is 16 residues. The CDR3 DNA follows: TGTGCCAGCAGACCGATGGACAGGGGGCTTTGGTATGGCTACACCTTC. This translates into CASRPMDRGLWYGYTF.

This clonotype has just a few counts. CDR3 sequence: CASSRTGGDSPLHF. The CDR3 nucleotides are TGTGCCAGCAGTCGGACAGGGGGAGATTCACCCCTCCACTTT. The rearrangement joins TRBV12-3 or TRBV12-4 to TRBJ1-6; 10 nucleotides agree with TRBD1. V gave up 5 bases and J gave up 8 bases; unmatched junction bases: 3. This CDR3 is 14 amino acids long.

This clonotype has a handful of counts. The chain links TRBV20-1 to TRBJ1-5; D not resolved. V lost 0 bases and J 8 bases, leaving 14 bases between the germline ends. From germline, CDR1 is DFQATT and CDR2 SNEGSKA (reference sequence). The CDR3 has 14 residues. Here the CDR3 DNA reads TGCAGTGCTAGAGATTCTTACCGAGGGAAGCCCCAGCATTTT. This translates into CSARDSYRGKPQHF.

J is TRBJ1-1 and V is TRBV9, with D possibly matching TRBD1 (6 bases). Deletions cut 4 bases from V and 8 bases from J, with 9 bases between. There are 11 residues in the CDR3. Germline assignment: CDR1 SGDLS and CDR2 YYNGEE. The CDR3 DNA sequence: TGTGCCAGCAGCTCCGGACAGGAAGCTTTCTTT. Amino acid sequence: CASSSGQEAFF. The full variable domain, with the rest looked up from reference TRBV9 and TRBJ1-1, is DSGVTQTPKHLITATGQRVTLRCSPRSGDLSVYWYQQSLDQGLQFLIQYYNGEERAKGNILERFSAQQFPDLHSELNLSSLELGDSALYFCASSSGQEAFFGQGTRLTVV.

CDR3: CATRTGSEAFF. The CDR3 nucleotides read TGTGCCACTCGGACAGGGAGTGAAGCTTTCTTT. This chain connects TRBV10-3 to TRBJ1-1; 8 bases agree with TRBD1. Germline CDR1 is ENHRY and CDR2 is SYGVKD. After removal of 10 bases from V and 7 bases from J, the junction contained 5 bases not matched to a gene. CDR3 length equals 11 residues.

This clonotype was detected only a few times. The chain couples TRBV5-4 to TRBJ1-5; D remains unclear. Germline CDR1 reads SGHNT; CDR2 reads YYREEE (reference sequence). Trimming pared 9 bases from V and 4 bases from J, leaving 11 bases between. The CDR3 runs 12 residues. The CDR3 sequence: CATSVGNQPQHF. DNA of the CDR3: TGTGCCACCTCCGTTGGGAATCAGCCCCAGCATTTT.

V and J are TRBV4-2 and TRBJ1-3, with unresolved D. The CDR3 runs to 17 residues. Germline assignment: CDR1 LGHNA and CDR2 YNFKEQ. The V gene lost 0 bases and the J gene lost 0 bases, with 12 bases spanning the gap. DNA for the CDR3: TGTGCCAGCAGCCAAGATCCGGACGGAAGCTCTGGAAACACCATATATTTT. This encodes CASSQDPDGSSGNTIYF.

This clonotype showed up just a few times. The rearrangement links TRBV5-1 to TRBJ2-7; D ambiguous. V lost 0 bases and J 2 bases, leaving 6 bases between the germline ends. CDR1 SGHRS and CDR2 YFSETQ come from the germline V gene. The CDR3 is made up of 13 amino acids. The CDR3 DNA follows: TGCGCCAGCAGCTTGGGGACCCCCTACGAGCAGTACTTC. As protein: CASSLGTPYEQYF.

The chain employs TRBV20-1 and TRBJ2-1; no clear D. Per germline, CDR1 DFQATT and CDR2 SNEGSKA (reference sequence). Between the trimmed V and J ends, which lost 3 bases and 4 bases, there was a span of 7 bases. CDR3 size: 12 residues. This CDR3 reads CSARKDYNEQFF. Written as DNA, the CDR3 is TGCAGTGCTAGGAAAGATTACAATGAGCAGTTCTTC.

V usage is TRBV20-1 and J usage is TRBJ2-4; no definite D call. The CDR3 runs to 9 residues. Germline CDR1 is DFQATT and CDR2 is SNEGSKA (reference sequence). Trimming took 5 bases from V and 6 from J, leaving 2 bases between them. The CDR3 loop reads CSAGNIQYF. The CDR3 bases are TGCAGTGCTGGAAACATTCAGTACTTC.

The chain links TRBV23-1 to TRBJ1-6, with a weak D call TRBD1 (6 bases). TRBV23-1 carries the ORF label, with uncertain function. With 0 bases removed from V and 14 bases from J, the gap between germline ends came to 17 bases. This CDR3 region has 15 residues. In nucleotides, the CDR3 is TGCGCCAGCAGTCAATCGACGGGGGCGCGGAGGTCCCTCCACTTT. This translates into CASSQSTGARRSLHF.

The gene calls are TRBV2 and TRBJ2-2; 11 bases line up with TRBD2. The CDR3 runs 17 residues. The germline V gene encodes CDR1 SNHLY and CDR2 FYNNEI. Trimming cost V 3 bases and J 3 bases; bases outside gene matches: 6. The CDR3 here is CASSDPTSGGDTGELFF. The DNA for the CDR3 is TGTGCCAGCAGTGACCCAACTAGCGGGGGTGACACCGGGGAGCTGTTTTTT.

This clonotype was recorded once. This sequence may be a read error, since a much larger clone differs from it by one base. The V and J genes are TRBV27 and TRBJ1-5; 7 bases align to TRBD1. After removal of 7 bases from V and 3 bases from J, the junction contained 9 bases not matched to a gene. The CDR3 contains 15 residues. From germline, CDR1 is MNHEY and CDR2 SMNVEV (reference sequence). The CDR3 DNA is TGTGCCAGCAAACCGAGACAGGGCACCAATCAGCCCCAGCATTTT. Encoded protein: CASKPRQGTNQPQHF.

This clonotype came up once. J is TRBJ2-7 and V is TRBV13; no definite D call. There are 14 residues in the CDR3. CDR1 and CDR2 (germline): PRHDT, FYEKMQ (reference sequence). The V gene lost 3 bases and the J gene lost 0 bases, with 9 bases spanning the gap. This chain's CDR3 is CASSFKGYSYEQYV. In DNA, the CDR3 is TGTGCCAGCAGCTTTAAAGGGTACTCCTACGAGCAGTACGTC.

The CDR3, as DNA: TGTGCCAGCAATGGGGGAACCTACGAGCAGTACTTC. Translation: CASNGGTYEQYF. The chain employs TRBV6-2 or TRBV6-3 and TRBJ2-7; D tentatively fits TRBD1 or TRBD2 (5 bases each). CDR1 MNHEY and CDR2 SVGEGT come from the germline V gene. The CDR3 has 12 residues. Trimming stripped 7 bases from V and 2 bases from J, with 9 bases between.

V usage is TRBV3-1 and J usage is TRBJ2-1; 7 nucleotides line up with TRBD1. The CDR3 covers 15 residues. Germline V CDR1 and CDR2: LGHDT, YNNKEL (reference sequence). The V gene end was trimmed by 4 bases and the J gene end by 2 bases; junction bases not matched to a gene: 5. CDR3 sequence: CASSPLTGTYNEQFF. CDR3 bases: TGTGCCAGCAGCCCCCTGACAGGGACCTACAATGAGCAGTTCTTC.

The table lists this clonotype with a few counts. The chain joins TRBV29-1 to TRBJ2-1; D unresolved. The germline CDR1 and CDR2 sequences are SQVTM and ANQGSEA. The CDR3 has 11 amino acids. The ends were cut back, 7 bases at V and 8 bases at J, with 12 bases in the middle. The CDR3 sequence: CSGPPGDEQFF. CDR3 sequence (DNA): TGCAGCGGCCCACCGGGCGATGAGCAGTTCTTC.

The V call is TRBV12-3 or TRBV12-4, the J call TRBJ1-1; the D gene is possibly TRBD1 (5 bases). This CDR3 is built from 13 residues. The V gene lost 3 bases and the J gene lost 10 bases, with 15 bases spanning the gap. CDR3 loop: CASSFPPGGRAFF. In DNA form, the CDR3 reads TGTGCCAGCAGTTTCCCCCCCGGGGGTCGAGCTTTCTTT.